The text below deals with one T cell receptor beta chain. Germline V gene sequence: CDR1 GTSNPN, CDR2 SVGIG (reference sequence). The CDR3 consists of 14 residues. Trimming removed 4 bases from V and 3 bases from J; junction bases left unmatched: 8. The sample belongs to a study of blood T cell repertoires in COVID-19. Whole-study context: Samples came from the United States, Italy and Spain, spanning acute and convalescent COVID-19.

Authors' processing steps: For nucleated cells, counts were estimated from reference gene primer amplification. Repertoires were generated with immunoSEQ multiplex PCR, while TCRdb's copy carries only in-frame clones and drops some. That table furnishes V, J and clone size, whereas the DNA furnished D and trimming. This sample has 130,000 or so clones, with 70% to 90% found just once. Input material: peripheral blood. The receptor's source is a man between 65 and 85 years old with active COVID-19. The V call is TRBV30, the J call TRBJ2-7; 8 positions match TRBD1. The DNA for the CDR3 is TGTGCCTGGAACGACAGGGGACTTTTCTACGAGCAGTACTTC. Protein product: CAWNDRGLFYEQYF.